This passage covers 17 T cell receptor beta chains from one sample sequenced in a study of blood T cells in healthy people across ages. The authors ran a second PCR of roughly 6 to 12 cycles using a sample-barcoded 5' primer and a J-beta primer mix. TCRdb passed the 5' RACE reads through MiXCR, listing each CDR3 protein once. This sample carries about 730,000 distinct CDR3 sequences, 35% to 45% of them seen once, and the ten largest clones take 20% to 25%. Sample: blood. The origin of the receptors is a woman in her sixties in good health.

The chain combines TRBV7-9 with TRBJ1-2; 8 nucleotides line up with TRBD1. The germline V gene encodes CDR1 SEHNR and CDR2 FQNEAQ (reference sequence). J was trimmed by 2 bases and V by 4 bases; bases with no gene match: 12. The CDR3 sequence is 17 residues long. This CDR3 is CASSSNTGGTINYGYTF. In DNA form, the CDR3 reads TGTGCCAGCAGCTCGAATACAGGGGGTACGATCAACTATGGCTACACCTTC.

This clonotype is a singleton in its sample. The V gene is TRBV5-5, the J gene TRBJ2-7; TRBD1 or TRBD2 may be the D gene (5 bases each). This CDR3 comprises 16 residues. V was trimmed by 4 bases and J by 4 bases, leaving 21 bases between them. CDR1 and CDR2 from the germline V gene are SGHKS and YYEKEE (reference sequence). CDR3 region: CASSLTPQGPIYEQYF. DNA for the CDR3: TGTGCCAGCAGCCTAACCCCCCAGGGACCGATTTACGAGCAGTACTTC.

The chain links TRBV7-2 to TRBJ2-7; TRBD1 matches 7 bases. CDR1 is SGHTA, CDR2 FQGNSA, per germline. Trimming took 5 bases from V and 2 from J; bases not matched to a gene: 6. The CDR3 is 14 amino acids. The CDR3 DNA sequence: TGTGCCAGCAGCCCTGGACAGGAAACCTACGAGCAGTACTTC. It encodes CASSPGQETYEQYF. Filled out from reference TRBV7-2 and TRBJ2-7, the complete variable domain reads GAGVSQSPSNKVTEKGKDVELRCDPISGHTALYWYRQSLGQGLEFLIYFQGNSAPDKSGLPSDRFSAERTGGSVSTLTIQRTQQEDSAVYLCASSPGQETYEQYFGPGTRLTVT.

CDR3 residues: CASSQHGLAEQQETQYF. The CDR3 DNA reads as TGTGCCAGCAGCCAACACGGACTAGCGGAGCAACAAGAGACCCAGTACTTC. The chain recombines TRBV4-2 with TRBJ2-5, with TRBD2 identical over 10 bases. The CDR3 has 17 residues. The V and J ends lost 2 bases and 2 bases, in that order; junction bases with no gene match: 8. The V gene's germline CDR1 is LGHNA and CDR2 YNFKEQ.

This clonotype came up once. The V call is TRBV18, the J call TRBJ1-6; D remains unclear. The CDR3 has 16 residues. Germline V lookup: CDR1 KGHSH, CDR2 LQKENI. With 6 bases removed from V and 9 bases from J, the gap between germline ends came to 21 bases. The CDR3 protein is CASSTDGLYIGSPLHF. Here the CDR3 DNA reads TGTGCCAGCTCCACCGACGGACTATACATCGGTTCACCCCTCCACTTT.

Only a few counts were recorded for this clonotype. The chain employs TRBV3-1 and TRBJ2-5; 14 nucleotides match TRBD2. Trimming removed 5 bases from V and 5 bases from J; junction bases left unmatched: 4. The germline CDR1 and CDR2 sequences are LGHDT and YNNKEL (reference sequence). CDR3 length equals 15 residues. Here the CDR3 DNA reads TGTGCCAGCAGCTTCGGGACTAGCGGGAGTGAGACCCAGTACTTC. This translates into CASSFGTSGSETQYF.

This clonotype was detected ten times or more. Being one base from a much bigger clone, this may be a read error. This chain uses TRBV29-1 with TRBJ2-5; TRBD2 matches 8 bases. Germline V CDR1 and CDR2: SQVTM, ANQGSEA. The CDR3 has 11 residues. J gave up 11 bases and V 5 bases, and 7 bases lay outside the gene matches. CDR3 nucleotide sequence: TGCAGCGTTTTGACTAGCGATGAGCAGTACTTC. The encoded protein is CSVLTSDEQYF.

The chain is built from TRBV20-1 and TRBJ2-7, with 8 bases identical to TRBD1. V shed 3 bases, J shed 5 bases, and the junction held 6 bases outside the gene matches. The germline gives CDR1 DFQATT, CDR2 SNEGSKA (reference sequence). The CDR3 has 13 residues. Here the CDR3 DNA reads TGCAGTGCTAGGGACAGGGTCACCCACGAGCAGTACTTC. Its translation: CSARDRVTHEQYF.

The rearrangement joins TRBV2 to TRBJ1-1; D remains ambiguous. The CDR3 extends over 13 amino acids. The germline V and J ends were trimmed by 6 bases and 1 base, with 9 bases remaining between them. Germline V gene lookup returns CDR1 SNHLY and CDR2 FYNNEI. CDR3 residues: CASRDFRNTEAFF. Written as DNA, the CDR3 is TGTGCCAGCAGGGATTTTAGGAACACTGAAGCTTTCTTT.

V usage is TRBV20-1 and J usage is TRBJ1-2, with TRBD1 identical over 7 bases. The length of the CDR3 is 12 residues. From germline, CDR1 is DFQATT and CDR2 SNEGSKA (reference sequence). With 3 bases clipped from V and 3 bases from J, the junction kept 1 base outside the gene matches. CDR3 region: CSASRGDYGYTF. CDR3 nucleotides: TGCAGTGCTAGCAGGGGGGACTATGGCTACACCTTC.

The chain uses TRBV6-5 and TRBJ1-2; no definite D call. CDR1 MNHEY and CDR2 SVGAGI come from the germline V gene. V lost 6 bases and J lost 5, with 19 bases in between. The CDR3 is 15 residues long. The CDR3 nucleotides are TGTGCCAGCAGCCCTCTTACGACGTTGGTGTATGGCTACACCTTC. As protein: CASSPLTTLVYGYTF.

In its sample, this clonotype was seen a few times. The V call is TRBV7-3, the J call TRBJ2-1, with a tentative D call TRBD2 (6 bases). The CDR3 has 15 residues. With 2 bases removed from V and 5 bases from J, the gap between germline ends came to 13 bases. Germline-derived CDR1 and CDR2 are SGHTA and FQGTGA. CDR3 coding DNA: TGTGCCAGCAGCTTATTAGTTGGACTAAACAATGAGCAGTTCTTC. This translates into CASSLLVGLNNEQFF.

CDR3 in DNA: TGTGCCAGCAGCTTGTTGGGGGGGGGGCTGTTGGACACCGGGGAGCTGTTTTTT. Protein: CASSLLGGGLLDTGELFF. The chain is built from TRBV7-3 and TRBJ2-2, with D possibly matching TRBD2 (7 bases). CDR3 size: 18 residues. The V and J ends lost 3 bases and 3 bases respectively, with 20 bases between them. Per germline, CDR1 SGHTA and CDR2 FQGTGA.

This clonotype was observed a handful of times. The V call is TRBV20-1, the J call TRBJ2-3; 12 nucleotides align to TRBD2. CDR1 DFQATT and CDR2 SNEGSKA come from the germline V gene (reference sequence). The CDR3 spans 13 residues. The CDR3 nucleotides are TGCTCAAGGACTAGCGGGACGGGAGATACGCAGTATTTT. Translation: CSRTSGTGDTQYF.

This clonotype was seen more than once but under ten times. This chain connects TRBV25-1 to TRBJ2-7; 9 nucleotides line up with TRBD2. V was clipped by 4 bases and J by 6 bases; unmatched bases: 7. CDR1 and CDR2 from the germline V gene are MGHDK and SYGVNS. This CDR3 has 14 amino acids. CDR3 residues: CASSGSGLAREQYF. CDR3 in DNA: TGTGCCAGCAGTGGATCGGGACTAGCTCGCGAGCAGTACTTC.

CDR3 in amino acids: CSAGGKHEQYF. CDR3 bases: TGCAGTGCTGGTGGGAAACACGAGCAGTACTTC. The chain joins TRBV20-1 to TRBJ2-7; no clear D. The CDR3 runs to 11 residues. The germline V and J ends were trimmed by 5 bases and 5 bases, with 10 bases remaining between them. Germline V gives CDR1 DFQATT, CDR2 SNEGSKA (reference sequence).

The table lists this clonotype with many counts. The chain is built from TRBV6-2 or TRBV6-3 and TRBJ2-7; weak D call: TRBD1 (6 bases). The CDR3 is 17 residues long. Germline V lookup: CDR1 MNHEY, CDR2 SVGEGT. V was shortened by 5 bases and J by 1 base, with 21 bases between the two germline ends. The CDR3 region has the DNA TGTGCCAGCAGTCCACAGGGTGAGGTCCGGCGGTCCTACGAGCAGTACTTC. Translating it yields CASSPQGEVRRSYEQYF.